Listed here are 22 T cell receptor beta chains from one sample, sequenced in a study of Ad26.COV2.S vaccination and SARS-CoV-2 variants. Treatment specified: 15 to 20 received Ad26.COV2.S at low or high dose, single or two shots; 5 received placebo; per-sample allocation not given. Collection of the samples took place on day 63 after the first injection of vaccine or placebo. Data came from immunoSEQ multiplex PCR; TCRdb stores just in-frame clones and leaves some out. This table holds roughly 350,000 clones, 75% to 90% found once. Sequenced material: peripheral blood, taken in a trial of Ad26.COV2.S vaccine versus placebo. These receptors originate from a person between 18 and 60 years old who received the Ad26.COV2.S COVID-19 vaccine or a placebo.

V usage is TRBV14 and J usage is TRBJ1-3; maybe TRBD1 (5 bases). With 4 bases removed from V and 4 bases from J, the gap between germline ends came to 11 bases. The length of the CDR3 is 14 residues. The germline CDR1 and CDR2 sequences are SGHDN and FVKESK. CDR3 DNA sequence: TGTGCCAGCAGCCCGAGCAGGGCGGGAAACACCATATATTTT. As protein: CASSPSRAGNTIYF. Variable domain in full (rest from reference TRBV14 and TRBJ1-3): EAGVTQFPSHSVIEKGQTVTLRCDPISGHDNLYWYRRVMGKEIKFLLHFVKESKQDESGMPNNRFLAERTGGTYSTLKVQPAELEDSGVYFCASSPSRAGNTIYFGEGSWLTVV.

The chain joins TRBV5-4 to TRBJ2-2, with 9 bases fitting TRBD2. The germline V gene has CDR1 SGHNT and CDR2 YYREEE (reference sequence). V gave up 3 bases and J gave up 7 bases; unmatched junction bases: 10. The CDR3 has 16 residues. CDR3 bases: TGTGCCAGCAGCTCCCTTGCGGGAGGGCTTATCGGGGAGCTGTTTTTT. Its protein is CASSSLAGGLIGELFF.

The chain uses TRBV5-4 and TRBJ1-1; weak D call: TRBD1 (6 bases). CDR1 SGHNT and CDR2 YYREEE come from the germline V gene (reference sequence). V was shortened by 5 bases and J by 1 base, with 18 bases between the two germline ends. The CDR3 consists of 16 residues. The CDR3 region is CASSRSVGRGNTEAFF. For the CDR3, the DNA is TGTGCCAGCAGTCGTAGCGTGGGCAGGGGGAACACTGAAGCTTTCTTT.

This chain joins TRBV9 and TRBJ2-7, with D perhaps matching TRBD2 (5 bases). Looked up from germline, CDR1 is SGDLS and CDR2 is YYNGEE. Between the trimmed V and J ends, which lost 4 bases and 2 bases, there was a span of 16 bases. This CDR3 has 15 residues. CDR3 sequence reads: CASSTHADGAYEQYF. For the CDR3, the DNA is TGTGCCAGCAGCACCCACGCGGACGGGGCCTACGAGCAGTACTTC. Supplemented by reference TRBV9 and TRBJ2-7, the full variable domain reads DSGVTQTPKHLITATGQRVTLRCSPRSGDLSVYWYQQSLDQGLQFLIQYYNGEERAKGNILERFSAQQFPDLHSELNLSSLELGDSALYFCASSTHADGAYEQYFGPGTRLTVT.

This clone was counted a single time. The gene calls are TRBV5-6 and TRBJ2-1, with D possibly matching TRBD1 (6 bases). V gave up 4 bases and J gave up 2 bases, with 16 bases separating them. Looked up from germline, CDR1 is SGHDT and CDR2 is YYEEEE. The CDR3 spans 16 residues. The CDR3 reads CASSAQQGRTYNEQFF. Here the CDR3 DNA reads TGTGCCAGCAGCGCCCAACAGGGTAGAACCTACAATGAGCAGTTCTTC.

The chain is built from TRBV24-1 and TRBJ2-7; D may be TRBD1 (6 bases). The CDR3 covers 17 residues. CDR1 is KGHDR and CDR2 is SFDVKD in the germline V gene. V lost 4 bases and J 2 bases, leaving 20 bases between the germline ends. The CDR3 DNA follows: TGTGCCACCAGTGACCAACCCCGGGCAGGGGAAGCCTACGAGCAGTACTTC. As protein: CATSDQPRAGEAYEQYF.

This chain joins TRBV13 and TRBJ2-5, with 9 bases lining up with TRBD2. The CDR3 sequence is 19 residues long. Germline trimming cut 1 base from V and 2 bases from J; bases unmatched to any gene: 14. CDR1 and CDR2 from the germline V gene are PRHDT and FYEKMQ (reference sequence). The CDR3 bases are TGTGCCAGCAGCTTAGAAGGTTGGGCTAGCGGGGCCAAACAAGAGACCCAGTACTTC. Its protein is CASSLEGWASGAKQETQYF.

This sequence joins TRBV27 and TRBJ1-5, with D possibly TRBD1 on 5 matching bases. Deletions cut 6 bases from V and 5 bases from J, with 14 bases between. Germline V gives CDR1 MNHEY, CDR2 SMNVEV (reference sequence). CDR3 length: 14 amino acids. DNA for the CDR3: TGTGCCAGCAGACGATCAGGGAAGGATCAGCCCCAGCATTTT. It specifies CASRRSGKDQPQHF.

The CDR3 loop reads CASSLLAGEYNEQFF. DNA for the CDR3: TGTGCCAGCAGCTTATTAGCGGGGGAATACAATGAGCAGTTCTTC. V is TRBV7-2 and J is TRBJ2-1; 9 bases agree with TRBD2. This CDR3 is built from 15 residues. V lost 2 bases, J lost 4 bases, and 3 bases stayed unmatched. Germline assignment: CDR1 SGHTA and CDR2 FQGNSA.

CDR3: CASSPEGGPVQPQHF. The CDR3 nucleotides are TGCGCCAGCAGTCCGGAGGGAGGGCCGGTTCAGCCCCAGCATTTT. The chain links TRBV5-1 to TRBJ1-5; no firm D call. V was shortened by 5 bases and J by 6 bases, with 18 bases between the two germline ends. The CDR3 runs to 15 residues. Germline-derived CDR1 and CDR2 are SGHRS and YFSETQ.

The V and J genes are TRBV7-6 and TRBJ2-2, with 9 bases identical to TRBD1. J was trimmed by 6 bases and V by 7 bases; bases with no gene match: 9. This CDR3 is 15 amino acids long. Germline values: CDR1 SGHVS, CDR2 FNYEAQ. CDR3 nucleotides: TGTGCCAGCATTCGGGGACAGGGAGGGCCCGGGGAGCTGTTTTTT. Residues: CASIRGQGGPGELFF.

This rearrangement joins TRBV5-1 to TRBJ2-3; 7 positions match TRBD2. Germline CDR1 and CDR2: SGHRS and YFSETQ. Trimming took 0 bases from V and 2 from J; bases not matched to a gene: 3. This CDR3 comprises 15 residues. The DNA for the CDR3 is TGCGCCAGCAGCTTGGGGGCGGGAGCCACAGATACGCAGTATTTT. It yields the protein CASSLGAGATDTQYF.

CDR3 in amino acids: CASSEAGTDYNEQFF. The CDR3 nucleotides are TGTGCCAGTAGTGAAGCCGGGACAGACTACAATGAGCAGTTCTTC. This chain joins TRBV19 and TRBJ2-1; 7 bases agree with TRBD1. The CDR3 totals 15 residues. The trim removed 5 bases at V and 3 bases at J, leaving 7 bases unmatched. Germline loops: CDR1 LNHDA, CDR2 SQIVND (reference sequence).

The chain couples TRBV7-9 to TRBJ1-2; TRBD1 is a possible D gene (5 bases). This CDR3 region has 12 residues. Germline CDR1 SEHNR, CDR2 FQNEAQ (reference sequence). V was clipped by 5 bases and J by 8 bases, with 12 bases between them. In DNA, the CDR3 is TGTGCCAGCAGCGGGGCTTACGGGGGCTACACCTTC. It specifies CASSGAYGGYTF. Full variable domain (rest looked up from reference TRBV7-9 and TRBJ1-2): DTGVSQNPRHKITKRGQNVTFRCDPISEHNRLYWYRQTLGQGPEFLTYFQNEAQLEKSRLLSDRFSAERPKGSFSTLEIQRTEQGDSAMYLCASSGAYGGYTFGSGTRLTVV.

V and J are TRBV3-1 (or the pseudogene TRBV3-2) and TRBJ2-7; D perhaps matches TRBD2 (6 bases). CDR1 and CDR2 from the germline V gene are LGHDT and YNNKEL (reference sequence). Trimming left V 5 bases short and J 0 bases short, with 8 bases between. The CDR3 has 13 amino acids. The CDR3 sequence is CASSRTNSYEQYF. CDR3 coding DNA: TGTGCCAGCAGCAGGACTAACTCCTACGAGCAGTACTTC.

The chain employs TRBV3-1 (or the pseudogene TRBV3-2) and TRBJ2-5; a possible D gene is TRBD2 (6 bases). V gave up 0 bases and J gave up 1 base, with 15 bases separating them. The CDR3 spans 17 residues. Per germline, CDR1 LGHDT and CDR2 YNNKEL (reference sequence). The CDR3 DNA follows: TGTGCCAGCAGCCAAGAAAGGGGCACCGGGGGCCAAGAGACCCAGTACTTC. It yields the protein CASSQERGTGGQETQYF.

The J gene is TRBJ2-3, the V gene TRBV18, with D uncertain. CDR1 is KGHSH, CDR2 LQKENI, per germline. This CDR3 spans 14 amino acids. V was cut by 3 bases and J by 4 bases, with 11 bases left in between. The CDR3 DNA reads TGTGCCAGCTCACCCCTCGACACTCCAGATACGCAGTATTTT. It yields the protein CASSPLDTPDTQYF.

The rearrangement links TRBV10-3 to TRBJ2-3; no reliable D call. The CDR3 has 13 residues. Germline assignment: CDR1 ENHRY and CDR2 SYGVKD. V lost 3 bases to trimming and J lost 3 bases, with 7 bases between them. The CDR3: CAISESQTDTQYF. As DNA, the CDR3 is TGTGCCATCAGTGAAAGTCAAACAGATACGCAGTATTTT.

The genes are TRBV5-1 and TRBJ2-3; 8 bases map to TRBD1. Looked up from germline, CDR1 is SGHRS and CDR2 is YFSETQ. The CDR3 extends over 15 amino acids. V dropped 0 bases and J dropped 1; count of bases not matched to a gene: 1. CDR3 residues: CASSLEGQGTDTQYF. The CDR3 DNA is TGCGCCAGCAGCTTGGAGGGACAGGGCACAGATACGCAGTATTTT. The full variable domain, its missing parts supplied by reference TRBV5-1 and TRBJ2-3, is KAGVTQTPRYLIKTRGQQVTLSCSPISGHRSVSWYQQTPGQGLQFLFEYFSETQRNKGNFPGRFSGRQFSNSRSEMNVSTLELGDSALYLCASSLEGQGTDTQYFGPGTRLTVL.

The chain's CDR3 is CASNPGLLYTDTQYF. The CDR3 DNA sequence: TGTGCCAGCAACCCGGGACTCCTATACACAGATACGCAGTATTTT. The rearrangement links TRBV27 to TRBJ2-3, with D possibly being TRBD2 (6 bases). This CDR3 spans 15 amino acids. CDR1 and CDR2 from the germline V gene are MNHEY and SMNVEV (reference sequence). The V end lost 7 bases, the J end lost 2 bases, and 16 bases lay between the germline ends.

The rearrangement links TRBV7-8 to TRBJ1-4; D call uncertain. Germline V lookup: CDR1 SGHVS, CDR2 FQNEAQ. The CDR3 is 15 amino acids. With 4 bases removed from V and 3 bases from J, the gap between germline ends came to 12 bases. CDR3 loop: CASSSRLAANEKLFF. The CDR3 DNA follows: TGTGCCAGCAGCTCTCGGCTGGCGGCTAATGAAAAACTGTTTTTT.

The J gene is TRBJ2-7, the V gene TRBV21-1. TRBV21-1 is classified as a pseudogene. This CDR3 region has 15 residues. The CDR3 DNA reads as TGTGCCAGCAGCCCCCGCGGACCGAATTACTACGAGCAGTACTTC. It specifies CASSPRGPNYYEQYF.